This T cell receptor (beta chain) was sequenced in a study of blood T cells in healthy people across ages. This clonotype was counted a few times. Germline V gene data show CDR1 as LGHNA and CDR2 as YNFKEQ. This CDR3 has 14 residues. Trimming stripped 1 base from V and 6 bases from J, with 12 bases between. Sample-barcoded 5' priming and a J-beta primer mix drove a second PCR of roughly 7 to 11 cycles. TCRdb passed the 5' RACE reads through MiXCR, listing each CDR3 protein once. The sample carries 850,000 to 1,000,000 distinct CDR3 sequences, around 48% recorded once. This rearrangement joins TRBV4-2 to TRBJ1-1; D not resolved. Sequencing was done on a sample of blood. The receptor comes from a man younger than 40 in good health. The CDR3 protein is CASSQVTGAAEAFF. The CDR3 coding sequence is TGTGCCAGCAGCCAAGTTACGGGCGCGGCTGAAGCTTTCTTT.